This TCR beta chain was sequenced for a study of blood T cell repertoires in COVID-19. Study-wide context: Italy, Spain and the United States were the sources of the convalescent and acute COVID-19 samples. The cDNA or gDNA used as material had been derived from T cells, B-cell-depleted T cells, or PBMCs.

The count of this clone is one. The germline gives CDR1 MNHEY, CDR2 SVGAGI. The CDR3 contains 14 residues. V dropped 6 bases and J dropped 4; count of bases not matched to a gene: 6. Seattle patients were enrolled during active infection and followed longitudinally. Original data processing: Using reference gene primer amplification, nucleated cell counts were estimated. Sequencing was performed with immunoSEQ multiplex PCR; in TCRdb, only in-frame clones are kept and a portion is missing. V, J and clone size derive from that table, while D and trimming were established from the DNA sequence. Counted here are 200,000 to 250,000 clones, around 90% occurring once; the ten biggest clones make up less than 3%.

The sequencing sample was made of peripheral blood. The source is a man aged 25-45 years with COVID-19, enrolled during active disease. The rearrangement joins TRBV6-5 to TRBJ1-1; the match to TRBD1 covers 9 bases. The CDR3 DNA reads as TGTGCCAGCAGGATGGGACAGGGAGGCACTGAAGCTTTCTTT. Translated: CASRMGQGGTEAFF.